What follows describes a single T cell receptor (beta chain). The CDR3 has 14 amino acids. The V end was cut by 4 bases, the J end by 2 bases, with 12 bases between. CDR1 and CDR2 (germline): SGHAT, FQNNGV. This sample stems from a study of T cell changes during pregnancy in multiple sclerosis. Repertoires were generated with immunoSEQ multiplex PCR, while TCRdb's copy carries only in-frame clones and drops some. The sample consists of approximately 72,000 clones, around 90% of them appearing once. This specimen was peripheral blood, taken in the first trimester of pregnancy. The chain has TRBV11-2 and TRBJ2-7, with TRBD2 as a possible D gene (5 bases). This clonotype was obtained from a female donor in good health, enrolled as a control in a pregnancy study. CDR3 coding DNA: TGTGCCAGCAGCTCGGCTAGCAGACCCTACGAGCAGTACTTC. Protein: CASSSASRPYEQYF.